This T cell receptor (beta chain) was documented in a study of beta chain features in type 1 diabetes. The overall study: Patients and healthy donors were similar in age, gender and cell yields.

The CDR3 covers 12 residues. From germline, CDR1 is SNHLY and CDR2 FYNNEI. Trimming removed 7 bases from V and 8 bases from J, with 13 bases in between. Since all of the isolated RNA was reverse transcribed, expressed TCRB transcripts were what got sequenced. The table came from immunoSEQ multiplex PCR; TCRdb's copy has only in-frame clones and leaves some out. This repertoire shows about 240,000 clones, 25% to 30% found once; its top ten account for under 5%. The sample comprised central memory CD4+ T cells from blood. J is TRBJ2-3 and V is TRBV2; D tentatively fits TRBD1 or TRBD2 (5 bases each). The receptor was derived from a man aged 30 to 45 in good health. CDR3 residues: CASTRGDPTQYF. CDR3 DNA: TGTGCCAGCACACGAGGGGACCCTACGCAGTATTTT.